This TCR beta chain was sequenced for a study of identical twins. Trimming left V 3 bases short and J 5 bases short, with 17 bases between. Per the germline V gene, CDR1 is SGHRS and CDR2 is YFSETQ. The CDR3 runs to 15 residues. One entry per CDR3 protein, called by TCRdb with MiXCR from the 5' RACE reads. This sample has roughly 750,000 distinct CDR3 sequences; over 20% occur once, and the top ten carry roughly 4%. These data are also associated with another study on T cells expressing NK-cell markers. That work states: Eight donors were sequenced, seven testing HCMV-seropositive and one testing seronegative. There were a few donors in whom these clonotypes also led the CD3+CD56-NKG2C+ fraction.

The sequence was collected from a woman younger than 35 in good health. V usage is TRBV5-1 and J usage is TRBJ2-5; D possibly corresponds to TRBD2 (5 bases). The specimen sequenced was PBMCs. The CDR3 loop reads CASSYQSSSGETQYF. CDR3 in DNA: TGCGCCAGCAGCTACCAATCTAGCAGTGGCGAGACCCAGTACTTC. Looking up the rest from reference TRBV5-1 and TRBJ2-5 gives the full variable domain: KAGVTQTPRYLIKTRGQQVTLSCSPISGHRSVSWYQQTPGQGLQFLFEYFSETQRNKGNFPGRFSGRQFSNSRSEMNVSTLELGDSALYLCASSYQSSSGETQYFGPGTRLLVL.